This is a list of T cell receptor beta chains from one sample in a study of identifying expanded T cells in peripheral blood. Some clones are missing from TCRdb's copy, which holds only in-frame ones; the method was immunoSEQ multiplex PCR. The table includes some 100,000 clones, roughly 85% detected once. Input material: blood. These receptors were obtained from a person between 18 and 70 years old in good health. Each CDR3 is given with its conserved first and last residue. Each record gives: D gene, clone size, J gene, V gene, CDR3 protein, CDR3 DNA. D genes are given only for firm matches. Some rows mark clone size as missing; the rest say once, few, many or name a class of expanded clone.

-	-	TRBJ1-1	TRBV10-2	CASSQEGGSEAFF	TGCGCCAGCAGCCAGGAGGGGGGTTCTGAAGCTTTCTTT
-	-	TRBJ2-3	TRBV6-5	CASSYVGGTDTQYF	TGTGCCAGCAGTTACGTGGGGGGCACAGATACGCAGTATTTT
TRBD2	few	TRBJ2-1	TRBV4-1	CATREEGYNEQFF	TGCGCCACCCGGGAGGAGGGGTACAATGAGCAGTTCTTC
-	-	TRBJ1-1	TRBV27	CASTADLVSTEAFF	TGTGCCAGCACCGCAGATCTCGTGAGCACTGAAGCTTTCTTT
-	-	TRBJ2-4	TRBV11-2	CASSHLGEGTALAKNIQYF	TGTGCCAGCAGCCACCTCGGGGAGGGGACAGCCCTAGCCAAAAACATTCAGTACTTC
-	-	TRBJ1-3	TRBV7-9	CASSLVAFPGSGNTIYF	TGTGCCAGCAGCTTAGTAGCATTCCCAGGCTCTGGAAACACCATATATTTT
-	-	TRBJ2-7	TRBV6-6	CASSSPRFYEQYF	TGTGCCAGCAGTTCCCCCAGGTTTTACGAGCAGTACTTC
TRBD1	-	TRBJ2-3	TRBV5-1	CASSLGGTGDTQYF	TGCGCCAGCAGCTTGGGGGGGACAGGAGATACGCAGTATTTT
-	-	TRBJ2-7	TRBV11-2	CASSLGEGTVSYEQYF	TGTGCCAGCAGCTTAGGGGAGGGGACAGTTTCCTACGAGCAGTACTTC
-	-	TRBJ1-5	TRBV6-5	CASGSGNTNQPQHF	TGTGCCAGCGGTTCAGGGAATACCAATCAGCCCCAGCATTTT
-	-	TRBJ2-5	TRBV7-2	CASSPPRGGGWAQYF	TGTGCCAGCAGCCCTCCTCGAGGGGGGGGGTGGGCCCAGTACTTC
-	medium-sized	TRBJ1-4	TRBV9	CASSVAPGLGGTNEKLFF	TGTGCCAGCAGCGTAGCTCCCGGGCTAGGAGGGACTAATGAAAAACTGTTTTTT
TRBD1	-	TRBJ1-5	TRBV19	CASSPGQGLASNQPQHF	TGTGCCAGTAGTCCCGGACAGGGCTTGGCTAGCAATCAGCCCCAGCATTTT
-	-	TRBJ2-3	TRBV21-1	CASTHLAFTDTQYF	TGTGCCAGCACCCATCTGGCATTCACAGATACGCAGTATTTT
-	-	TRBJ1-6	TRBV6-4	CASSEGYNSPLHF	TGTGCCAGCAGTGAGGGTTATAATTCACCCCTCCACTTT
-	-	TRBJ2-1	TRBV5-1	CASSESTAYNEQFF	TGCGCCAGCAGCGAGTCTACAGCCTACAATGAGCAGTTCTTC
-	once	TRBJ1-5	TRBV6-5	CASRGEPNQPQHF	TGTGCCAGCAGGGGGGAACCCAATCAGCCCCAGCATTTT
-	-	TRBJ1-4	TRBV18	CASSPLDSTNEKLFF	TGTGCCAGCTCACCTTTAGACAGCACTAATGAAAAACTGTTTTTT
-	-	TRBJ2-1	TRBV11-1	CASSLASGGASYNEQFF	TGTGCCAGCAGCTTAGCTTCCGGCGGGGCCTCCTACAATGAGCAGTTCTTC
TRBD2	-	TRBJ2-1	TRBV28	CASSLVGGYYNEQFF	TGTGCCAGCAGTTTAGTGGGGGGGTACTACAATGAGCAGTTCTTC
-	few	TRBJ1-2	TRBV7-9	CASSLANSYGYTF	TGTGCCAGCAGCTTAGCGAACAGCTATGGCTACACCTTC
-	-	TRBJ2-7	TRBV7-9	CASSLEVGIPSYEQYF	TGTGCCAGCAGTCTCGAGGTAGGCATACCTTCCTACGAGCAGTACTTC